The subject of this entry is one T cell receptor (beta chain). The antigen remains undetermined. With 6 bases removed from V and 1 base from J, the gap between germline ends came to 6 bases. Germline V lookup: CDR1 ENHRY, CDR2 SYGVKD. The CDR3 is made up of 13 amino acids. The entry originates in a study of T cell responses to AZD1222 COVID-19 vaccine. Method: immunoSEQ multiplex PCR; TCRdb's copy keeps in-frame clones and lacks some. The sample gives around 110,000 clones, roughly 84% of which show up once; roughly 8% is in the top ten. Study-wide results and caveats: Baseline seropositivity characterized only a handful of AZD1222 recipients. Mostly white British, mostly female donors; authors suggested clonal diversity may be underestimated.

The origin of this receptor is an adult in good health. Here the sequenced sample was peripheral blood, taken on day 0 of AZD1222 vaccination. This chain joins TRBV10-3 and TRBJ2-2; D not certain. CDR3 in DNA: TGTGCCATCAGAGCTGAGAACACCGGGGAGCTGTTTTTT. This codes for CAIRAENTGELFF.